Listed here is a single TCR beta chain. V trimming: 4 bases; J trimming: 0 bases; junction bases outside the gene matches: 2. The germline V gene encodes CDR1 MGHRA and CDR2 YSYEKL. The CDR3 loop spans 14 amino acids. Survey-level immunoSEQ sequencing profiled the TCR beta repertoire. Here immunoSEQ multiplex PCR was the method, and the copy in TCRdb shows in-frame clones only, minus some. This sample yields 60,000 to 85,000 clones, of which about 94% are seen a single time; approximately 4.4% belongs to the top ten. This rearrangement joins TRBV4-1 to TRBJ1-1; 7 nucleotides line up with TRBD1. The receptor comes from a man in his forties with rheumatoid arthritis. Material for sequencing was PBMCs. The DNA of the CDR3 is TGCGCCAGCAGCCCGGGACAGCTGAACACTGAAGCTTTCTTT. Encoded protein: CASSPGQLNTEAFF.